This entry lists 5 T cell receptor beta chains sequenced from one sample in a study of molecular identifiers for immune sequencing clone quantification. In TCRdb, the PCR reads were re-called with MiXCR into one record per CDR3 protein. The table has just under 650,000 distinct CDR3 sequences, 20% seen once. Sequencing input: naive CD8+ T cells from blood, with Jurkat cell RNA spiked in. This sample's subset: FACS-sorted CD8+CD4-CCR7+CD45RA+ naive T cells. The receptors come from a human donor in good health. Some libraries in this study had Jurkat cell RNA spiked in.

V is TRBV12-3 or TRBV12-4 and J is TRBJ1-5, with D maybe TRBD1 (5 bases). This CDR3 is built from 15 residues. V shed 4 bases and J shed 4 bases, with 14 bases lying between them. The CDR3 loop is CASSSSGTANQPQHF. The CDR3 DNA reads as TGTGCCAGCAGTTCCTCCGGGACTGCAAATCAGCCCCAGCATTTT.

This clonotype was seen more than once but under ten times. The chain employs TRBV5-1 and TRBJ2-3; the match to TRBD1 covers 9 bases. In germline, CDR1 is SGHRS, CDR2 YFSETQ. This CDR3 contains 14 residues. The V and J ends lost 3 bases and 3 bases, in that order; junction bases with no gene match: 2. CDR3 residues: CASSWTGVTDTQYF. CDR3 coding DNA: TGCGCCAGCAGCTGGACAGGGGTTACAGATACGCAGTATTTT.

This clonotype has just a few counts. The genes are TRBV27 and TRBJ2-1, with unresolved D. The CDR3 is 12 residues long. Per the germline V gene, CDR1 is MNHEY and CDR2 is SMNVEV (reference sequence). Trimming removed 6 bases at V and 5 bases at J, with 8 bases between. CDR3 region: CASRTENNEQFF. The DNA of the CDR3 is TGTGCCAGCAGGACTGAAAACAATGAGCAGTTCTTC.

This clonotype was counted at least ten times. The V and J genes are TRBV4-2 and TRBJ2-7; TRBD2 matches 12 bases. This CDR3 is 17 amino acids long. J lost 4 bases, V lost 1 base, and 8 bases had no gene match. Germline assignment: CDR1 LGHNA and CDR2 YNFKEQ. The CDR3 sequence is CASSQGTSGMILYEQYF. CDR3 nucleotide sequence: TGTGCCAGCAGCCAAGGGACTAGCGGGATGATATTGTACGAGCAGTACTTC.

This clonotype was recorded many times. The chain recombines TRBV28 with TRBJ2-7; D is unclear. The CDR3 totals 17 residues. Germline CDR1 is MDHEN and CDR2 is SYDVKM. V dropped 5 bases and J dropped 0 bases, with 20 bases sitting between them. The CDR3 region has the DNA TGTGCCAGCAGTCGGCCCCCTCCGGCAGGCTTCTCCTACGAGCAGTACTTC. It codes for CASSRPPPAGFSYEQYF.